This T cell receptor (beta chain) was identified during a study of control samples from healthy donors and cancer patients. The method was immunoSEQ multiplex PCR; TCRdb's version includes in-frame clones alone and lacks a portion of them. In total, the table holds about 190,000 clones. Trimming left V 4 bases short and J 0 bases short, with 9 bases between. Germline V gene sequence: CDR1 MNHEY, CDR2 SMNVEV (reference sequence). The CDR3 loop spans 14 amino acids. Material for sequencing was blood. This chain links TRBV27 with TRBJ2-5; no definite D call. This sequence was found in a woman aged 25 to 45 in good health. The CDR3 DNA reads TGTGCCAGCAGTTGGGGTTTGAACCAAGAGACCCAGTACTTC. This codes for CASSWGLNQETQYF.